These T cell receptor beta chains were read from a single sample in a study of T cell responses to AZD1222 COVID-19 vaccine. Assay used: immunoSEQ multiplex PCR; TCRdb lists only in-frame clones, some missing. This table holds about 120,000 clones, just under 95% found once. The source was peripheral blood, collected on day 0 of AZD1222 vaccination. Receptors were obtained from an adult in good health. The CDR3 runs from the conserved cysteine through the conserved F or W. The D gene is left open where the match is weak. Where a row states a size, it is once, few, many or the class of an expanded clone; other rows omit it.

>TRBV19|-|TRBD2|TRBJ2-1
CASSSRPTSGSVTFNEQFF
TGTGCCAGTAGCTCACGACCGACTAGCGGGAGTGTCACTTTCAATGAGCAGTTCTTC
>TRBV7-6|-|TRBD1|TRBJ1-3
CASSLDRGTGNTIYF
TGTGCCAGCAGCTTGGACAGGGGAACGGGAAACACCATATATTTT
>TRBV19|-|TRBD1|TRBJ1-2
CAIKTGTGEYYGYTF
TGTGCCATTAAGACCGGGACAGGGGAGTACTATGGCTACACCTTC
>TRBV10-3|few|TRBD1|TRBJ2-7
CAISRDRVSYEQYF
TGTGCCATCTCTCGGGACAGGGTCTCCTACGAGCAGTACTTC
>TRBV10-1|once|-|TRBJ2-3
CASSEPRGILTDTQYF
TGCGCCAGCAGTGAGCCGCGAGGAATTCTTACAGATACGCAGTATTTT
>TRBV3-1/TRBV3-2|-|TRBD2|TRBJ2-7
CASSQETSDTYEQYF
TGTGCCAGCAGCCAAGAGACTAGCGACACCTACGAGCAGTACTTC
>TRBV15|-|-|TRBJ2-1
CATSGLSKPGSYNEQFF
TGTGCCACCAGCGGACTTAGCAAGCCCGGCTCCTACAATGAGCAGTTCTTC
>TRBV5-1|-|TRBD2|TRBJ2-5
CASSSDVAGPSGGTQYF
TGCGCCAGCAGCTCGGACGTAGCGGGGCCCTCCGGGGGGACCCAGTACTTC
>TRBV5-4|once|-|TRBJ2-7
CASSPNREPEFF
TGTGCCAGCAGCCCTAACCGGGAGCCTGAGTTCTTC
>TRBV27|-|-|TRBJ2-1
CASSLSSVRLKNEQFF
TGTGCCAGCAGTTTATCATCGGTCCGCTTGAAAAATGAGCAGTTCTTC
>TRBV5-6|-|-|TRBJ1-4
CASSPTAFNEKLFF
TGTGCCAGCAGCCCGACGGCCTTTAATGAAAAACTGTTTTTT
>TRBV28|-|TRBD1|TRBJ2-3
CASSSGDRSKDTQYF
TGTGCCAGCAGTTCTGGGGACAGGTCCAAAGATACGCAGTATTTT
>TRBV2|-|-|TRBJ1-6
CASSGDWGSPLHF
TGTGCCAGCAGTGGGGACTGGGGTTCACCCCTCCACTTT
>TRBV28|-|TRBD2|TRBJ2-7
CASSSQGGLASHEQYF
TGTGCCAGCAGTTCACAGGGGGGACTAGCGTCCCACGAGCAGTACTTC
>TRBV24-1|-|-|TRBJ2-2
CATSRLNTGELFF
TGTGCCACCAGTCGGCTGAACACCGGGGAGCTGTTTTTT
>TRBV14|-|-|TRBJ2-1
CASSQFGAEVQFF
TGTGCCAGCAGCCAATTCGGAGCGGAAGTGCAGTTCTTC
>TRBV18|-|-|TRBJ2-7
CASSPLGRGTVPTYEQYF
TGTGCCAGCTCACCATTAGGGAGGGGGACGGTTCCGACCTACGAGCAGTACTTC
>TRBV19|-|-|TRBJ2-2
CASSYAENTGELFF
TGTGCCAGTAGTTATGCAGAGAACACCGGGGAGCTGTTTTTT
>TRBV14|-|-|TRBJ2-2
CASSRDLGQSGELFF
TGTGCCAGCAGCCGAGATCTCGGACAGTCCGGGGAGCTGTTTTTT
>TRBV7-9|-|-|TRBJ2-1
CASSQNEQFF
TGTGCCAGCAGCCAGAATGAGCAGTTCTTC
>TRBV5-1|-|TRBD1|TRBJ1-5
CASSLGTGRDQPQHF
TGCGCCAGCAGTCTCGGGACAGGGAGAGATCAGCCCCAGCATTTT
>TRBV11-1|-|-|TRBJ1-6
CASSLWGREDSPLHF
TGTGCCAGCAGCTTATGGGGTAGAGAGGATTCACCCCTCCACTTT
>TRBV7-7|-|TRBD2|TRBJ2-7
CASSLEVAGGLYEQYF
TGTGCTAGCAGCTTAGAGGTGGCGGGAGGATTATACGAGCAGTACTTC
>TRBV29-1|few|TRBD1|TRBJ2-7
CSVAGTGMEGSYEQYF
TGCAGCGTTGCCGGGACAGGGATGGAAGGCTCCTACGAGCAGTACTTC
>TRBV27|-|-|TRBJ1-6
CASSFSGPREPLHF
TGTGCCAGCAGTTTTTCGGGCCCTAGGGAACCCCTCCACTTT
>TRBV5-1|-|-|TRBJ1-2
CASSLYSPRYGYTF
TGCGCCAGCAGCTTGTACAGCCCCCGCTATGGCTACACCTTC
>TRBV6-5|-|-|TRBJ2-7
CASTPTPYEQYF
TGTGCCAGCACACCGACACCCTACGAGCAGTACTTC
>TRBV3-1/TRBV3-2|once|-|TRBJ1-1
CASSPITTGPAFF
TGTGCCAGCAGTCCAATTACCACAGGCCCGGCTTTCTTT
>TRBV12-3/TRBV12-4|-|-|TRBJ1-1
CASSLAGGTEAFF
TGTGCCAGCAGTTTAGCGGGGGGAACTGAAGCTTTCTTT
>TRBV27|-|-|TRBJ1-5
CASSRAFQGYGNQPQHF
TGTGCCAGCAGTCGGGCTTTTCAGGGGTATGGTAATCAGCCCCAGCATTTT
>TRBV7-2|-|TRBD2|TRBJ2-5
CASSLRLAGGVEQETQYF
TGTGCCAGCAGCTTACGCCTAGCGGGAGGGGTCGAGCAAGAGACCCAGTACTTC